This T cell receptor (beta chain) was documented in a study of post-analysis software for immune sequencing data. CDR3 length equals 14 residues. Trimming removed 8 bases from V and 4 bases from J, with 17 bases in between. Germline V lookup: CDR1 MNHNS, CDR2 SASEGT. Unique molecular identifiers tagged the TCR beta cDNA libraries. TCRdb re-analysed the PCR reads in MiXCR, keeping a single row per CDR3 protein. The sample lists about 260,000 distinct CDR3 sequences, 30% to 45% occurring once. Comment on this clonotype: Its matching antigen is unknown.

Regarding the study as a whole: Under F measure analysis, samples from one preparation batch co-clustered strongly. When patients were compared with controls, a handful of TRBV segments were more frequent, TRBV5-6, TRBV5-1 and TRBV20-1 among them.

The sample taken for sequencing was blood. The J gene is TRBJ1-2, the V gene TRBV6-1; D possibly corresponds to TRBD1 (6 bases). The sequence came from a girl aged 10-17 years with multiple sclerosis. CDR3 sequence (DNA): TGTGCCAGCGATGACAGGAACCTGGGCTATGGCTACACCTTC. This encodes CASDDRNLGYGYTF.